The 10 T cell receptor beta chains in this list originate from one sample, sequenced in a study of CD8+CD57+ T cells in acquired aplastic anemia. Genomic DNA constituted the template upon which TCR beta VDJ and CDR3 profiling was performed. TCRdb recomputed calls from the reads with MiXCR, one row per CDR3 protein. The top ten clones hold approximately 12% of a sample with about 150,000 distinct CDR3 sequences, roughly half of them seen once. The patients chosen for sequencing had shown expansion of CD8+CD57+ cells (detected by flow cytometry). Material for sequencing was sorted CD4+, CD8+, or CD8+CD57+ T cells (not recorded which) from PBMCs. The receptors shown here come from a human donor with aplastic anemia.

The rearrangement links TRBV9 to TRBJ1-1; maybe TRBD1 (6 bases). Between the trimmed V and J ends, which lost 3 bases and 10 bases, there was a span of 13 bases. Germline V CDR1 and CDR2: SGDLS, YYNGEE. This CDR3 region has 12 residues. CDR3 sequence (DNA): TGTGCCAGCAGCGGACAGGAATCGGTAGCTTTCTTT. Its translation is CASSGQESVAFF.

This clonotype was counted once. This sequence joins TRBV13 and TRBJ2-7, with TRBD2 matching over 9 bases. This CDR3 contains 16 residues. Trimming removed 5 bases from V and 2 bases from J; junction bases left unmatched: 10. Germline V gene data show CDR1 as PRHDT and CDR2 as FYEKMQ (reference sequence). CDR3: CASSLTTSGTPYEQYF. The CDR3, as DNA: TGTGCCAGCAGCCTTACGACTAGCGGCACCCCCTACGAGCAGTACTTC.

Worth noting for this clonotype: This clone may be a read error of a much larger clone one base away. This sequence joins TRBV14 and TRBJ2-1, with 10 bases that match TRBD2. The CDR3 contains 18 residues. Germline assignment: CDR1 SGHDN and CDR2 FVKESK. The V segment lost 1 base and the J segment 8 bases; nucleotides outside the gene matches: 14. The CDR3 DNA follows: TGTGCCAGCAGCCAAGTGGTTAGCGGGGGGCACATGTACGATGAGCAGTTCTTC. This gives the protein CASSQVVSGGHMYDEQFF.

At least ten counts were recorded for this clonotype. This chain uses TRBV19 with TRBJ2-7, with D perhaps matching TRBD1 (5 bases). Germline CDR1 is LNHDA and CDR2 is SQIVND (reference sequence). This CDR3 spans 13 amino acids. The V and J ends lost 6 bases and 7 bases respectively, with 16 bases between them. CDR3 nucleotides: TGTGCCAGTAGCGAAGGAGCAGGGTTGGAGCAGTACTTC. It specifies CASSEGAGLEQYF. The variable domain in full, with the rest retrieved from reference TRBV19 and TRBJ2-7, is DGGITQSPKYLFRKEGQNVTLSCEQNLNHDAMYWYRQDPGQGLRLIYYSQIVNDFQKGDIAEGYSVSREKKESFPLTVTSAQKNPTAFYLCASSEGAGLEQYFGPGTRLTVT.

The genes are TRBV4-1 and TRBJ1-1; TRBD1 might be the D (5 bases). Germline loops: CDR1 MGHRA, CDR2 YSYEKL. V lost 0 bases to trimming and J lost 1 base, with 18 bases between them. CDR3 length: 18 residues. The CDR3 coding sequence is TGCGCCAGCAGCCAAGATTCAGCCGGGGGAGGAACGAACACTGAAGCTTTCTTT. This gives the protein CASSQDSAGGGTNTEAFF.

The chain couples TRBV13 to TRBJ1-6, with unresolved D. This CDR3 spans 13 amino acids. Per germline, CDR1 PRHDT and CDR2 FYEKMQ (reference sequence). V lost 5 bases, J lost 7 bases, and 9 bases lay in between. The CDR3 sequence: CASSLRRNSPLHF. The CDR3 region has the DNA TGTGCCAGCAGCCTTCGAAGGAATTCACCCCTCCACTTT.

The CDR3 reads CSARSAGWAETQYF. The CDR3 DNA sequence: TGCAGTGCTAGGTCTGCAGGATGGGCGGAGACCCAGTACTTC. This chain links TRBV20-1 with TRBJ2-5; D not resolved. This CDR3 is 14 amino acids long. Trimming stripped 3 bases from V and 5 bases from J, with 16 bases between. Germline values: CDR1 DFQATT, CDR2 SNEGSKA (reference sequence).

This clonotype was recorded a few times. The V and J genes are TRBV2 and TRBJ2-5; D gene ambiguous. CDR1 SNHLY and CDR2 FYNNEI come from the germline V gene. The CDR3 has 13 amino acids. Deletions cut 6 bases from V and 5 bases from J, with 13 bases between. CDR3 in amino acids: CASRDGMWETQYF. DNA of the CDR3: TGTGCCAGCAGGGATGGGATGTGGGAGACCCAGTACTTC.

This clonotype occurred many times. The chain employs TRBV9 and TRBJ2-2; the match to TRBD1 covers 10 bases. The CDR3 has 16 amino acids. J gave up 2 bases and V 7 bases, and 8 bases lay outside the gene matches. CDR1 and CDR2 from the germline V gene are SGDLS and YYNGEE. The CDR3: CASLMGDRGNTGELFF. The CDR3 bases are TGTGCCAGCCTCATGGGGGACAGGGGTAACACCGGGGAGCTGTTTTTT.

The chain combines TRBV19 with TRBJ1-2; D gene uncertain. Germline CDR1 is LNHDA and CDR2 is SQIVND (reference sequence). The CDR3 sequence is 15 residues long. V shed 2 bases and J shed 6 bases, with 16 bases lying between them. CDR3: CASSIINRRGHGYTF. CDR3 coding DNA: TGTGCCAGTAGTATAATAAACAGAAGAGGCCATGGCTACACCTTC. Filled out from reference TRBV19 and TRBJ1-2, the complete variable domain reads DGGITQSPKYLFRKEGQNVTLSCEQNLNHDAMYWYRQDPGQGLRLIYYSQIVNDFQKGDIAEGYSVSREKKESFPLTVTSAQKNPTAFYLCASSIINRRGHGYTFGSGTRLTVV.